What follows is one T cell receptor (beta chain) and its context. Its antigen is not known. The study drew its donors from healthy HIV-negative adults without recent acute infections or vaccinations. Produced via immunoSEQ multiplex PCR; TCRdb's table is partial and in-frame only. Counted here are a few million clones, just over 90% occurring once; the ten biggest clones make up about 0.39%. These data are taken from a study of shared clonotypes between healthy human individuals. Broader study findings: Larger estimated richness was generally seen in naive subsets than in memory subsets. The small donor group covered limited genetic and exposure diversity.

Germline V gives CDR1 MNHNS, CDR2 SASEGT. The CDR3 runs 14 residues. V dropped 5 bases and J dropped 3 bases, with 11 bases sitting between them. The V gene is TRBV6-1, the J gene TRBJ1-5; D unresolved. The sample comprised naive CD4+ T cells from PBMCs. The subset denotes: CD45RA+ positively selected. This clonotype originated in a man between 18 and 35 years old in good health. Some clones in this sample may be carry-over from other donors' samples. CDR3 loop: CASSKGPFNQPQHF. In DNA form, the CDR3 reads TGTGCCAGCAGTAAAGGTCCTTTCAATCAGCCCCAGCATTTT.